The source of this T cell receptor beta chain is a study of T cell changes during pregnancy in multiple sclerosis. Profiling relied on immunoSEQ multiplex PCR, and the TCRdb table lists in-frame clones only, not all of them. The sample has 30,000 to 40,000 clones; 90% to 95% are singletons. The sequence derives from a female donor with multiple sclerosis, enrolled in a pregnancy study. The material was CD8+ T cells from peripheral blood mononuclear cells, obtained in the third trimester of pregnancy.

The CDR3 nucleotides read TGTGCCAGCTCACTGGCCGGGACTAGCGGGGGGGCTACCTACAATGAGCAGTTCTTC. It specifies CASSLAGTSGGATYNEQFF. The V and J genes are TRBV18 and TRBJ2-1, with 16 bases aligning to TRBD2. CDR1 is KGHSH, CDR2 LQKENI, per germline. V lost 4 bases and J lost 2; bases outside the gene matches: 8. This CDR3 contains 19 residues. The full variable domain, rest sourced from reference TRBV18 and TRBJ2-1, is NAGVMQNPRHLVRRRGQEARLRCSPMKGHSHVYWYRQLPEEGLKFMVYLQKENIIDESGMPKERFSAEFPKEGPSILRIQQVVRGDSAAYFCASSLAGTSGGATYNEQFFGPGTRLTVL.